A single T cell receptor (beta chain) is shown here with its context. Its antigen is still unknown. The V segment lost 6 bases and the J segment 5 bases; nucleotides outside the gene matches: 1. CDR3 size: 12 residues. The germline V gene encodes CDR1 SNHLY and CDR2 FYNNEI. This record comes from a study of beta chain features in type 1 diabetes. Study-wide points: Researchers report that Type 1 diabetes patients had moderately but significantly shorter TCRB CDR3s across all four CD4+ subsets. Within patients, naive, central memory and Treg TCRB repertoires seemed more similar than within healthy donors.

CD4+ cells of the naive, central memory, regulatory and stem cell-like memory types were sorted via CD45RO/CCR7/CD25/CD127/CD95/CD27. Expressed TCRB transcripts were sequenced after all isolated RNA was converted to cDNA. Each sample of naive, central memory or regulatory T cells had, on average, about 3.57 million reads. Produced via immunoSEQ multiplex PCR; TCRdb's table is partial and in-frame only. Of 330,000 or so clones listed, about 12% are singletons. The gene calls are TRBV2 and TRBJ2-5; 9 bases are shared with TRBD2. Specimen: naive CD4+ T cells from blood. The clonotype was recovered from a young woman with type 1 diabetes. The CDR3 loop is CASRREGETQYF. CDR3 sequence (DNA): TGTGCCAGCAGGCGGGAGGGGGAGACCCAGTACTTC.